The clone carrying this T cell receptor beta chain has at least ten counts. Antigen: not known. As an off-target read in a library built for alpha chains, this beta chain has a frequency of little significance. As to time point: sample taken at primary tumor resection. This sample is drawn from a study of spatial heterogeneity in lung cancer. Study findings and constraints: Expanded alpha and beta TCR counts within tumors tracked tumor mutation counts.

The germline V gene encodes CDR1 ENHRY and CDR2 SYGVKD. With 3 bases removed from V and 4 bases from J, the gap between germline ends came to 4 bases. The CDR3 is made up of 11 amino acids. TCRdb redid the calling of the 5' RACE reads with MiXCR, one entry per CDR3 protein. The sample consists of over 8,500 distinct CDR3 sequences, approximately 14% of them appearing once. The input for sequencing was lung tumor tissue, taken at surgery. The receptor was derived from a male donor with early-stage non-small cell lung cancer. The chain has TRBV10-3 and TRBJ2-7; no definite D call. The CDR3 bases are TGTGCCATCAGTGAAGGGTACGAGCAGTACTTC. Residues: CAISEGYEQYF.